Following are 21 T cell receptor beta chains from one sample sequenced in a study of post-analysis software for immune sequencing data. The study's findings and limits: Patients had higher frequencies than controls of five TRBV segments, including TRBV5-6, TRBV5-1 and TRBV20-1.

Their specific antigens are unknown. Unique molecular identifiers featured in each of the TCR beta cDNA libraries. Each CDR3 protein is one row after TCRdb ran MiXCR on the PCR reads. The sample carries under 650,000 distinct CDR3 sequences, roughly 47% recorded once. Sequencing was carried out using blood. These receptors came from a girl aged 10-17 years with multiple sclerosis.

This rearrangement joins TRBV20-1 to TRBJ2-7; 8 bases fit TRBD2. Trimming took 3 bases from V and 3 from J; bases not matched to a gene: 4. Germline assignment: CDR1 DFQATT and CDR2 SNEGSKA (reference sequence). This CDR3 region has 13 residues. In DNA, the CDR3 is TGCAGTGCTAGGGGTAGCGGGGACTACGAGCAGTACTTC. It yields the protein CSARGSGDYEQYF.

This clonotype was observed a few times. This chain joins TRBV4-1 and TRBJ1-4; maybe TRBD1 (6 bases). The CDR3 has 14 amino acids. CDR1 and CDR2 (germline): MGHRA, YSYEKL. The ends were cut back, 4 bases at V and 7 bases at J, with 13 bases in the middle. CDR3 loop: CASSPLVRGEKLFF. CDR3 in DNA: TGCGCCAGCAGCCCTCTAGTCAGGGGTGAAAAACTGTTTTTT.

The chain employs TRBV10-3 and TRBJ2-3, with D maybe TRBD2 (5 bases). The CDR3 totals 17 residues. Trimming removed 0 bases from V and 2 bases from J, with 15 bases in between. Germline V gene sequence: CDR1 ENHRY, CDR2 SYGVKD. In DNA form, the CDR3 reads TGTGCCATCAGTGAGTCCCGTAGGAGCGGATCCACAGATACGCAGTATTTT. Translated, it gives CAISESRRSGSTDTQYF.

About this clonotype: The junction shows a germline mismatch at one end, possibly a read error. The chain employs TRBV13 and TRBJ2-5, with 8 bases fitting TRBD2. The end of the DNA fits TRBJ2-7 better, so the J call may be wrong. CDR3 size: 17 residues. In germline, CDR1 is PRHDT, CDR2 FYEKMQ (reference sequence). CDR3 nucleotide sequence: TGTGCCTGCAGCTTAGGGTCCATAGCGGCGGGGGGCTACGAGCAGTACTTC. The encoded protein is CACSLGSIAAGGYEQYF.

V and J are TRBV6-1 and TRBJ2-7; 10 nucleotides match TRBD2. Germline V gene sequence: CDR1 MNHNS, CDR2 SASEGT. This CDR3 has 14 residues. Trimming took 6 bases from V and 3 from J; bases not matched to a gene: 5. The CDR3 is CASSRSGRNYEQYF. CDR3 in DNA: TGTGCCAGCAGCCGTAGCGGGAGGAACTACGAGCAGTACTTC.

The genes are TRBV4-1 and TRBJ1-5, with a weak D call TRBD1 (5 bases). The CDR3 runs to 15 residues. V gave up 3 bases and J gave up 5 bases, with 14 bases separating them. The germline V gene has CDR1 MGHRA and CDR2 YSYEKL. The CDR3 region is CASSHRAGVDQPQHF. CDR3 sequence (DNA): TGCGCCAGCAGCCACAGGGCCGGCGTAGATCAGCCCCAGCATTTT.

The chain joins TRBV5-1 to TRBJ2-1, with TRBD2 as a possible D gene (6 bases). The CDR3 consists of 15 residues. Germline CDR1 is SGHRS and CDR2 is YFSETQ. The V end lost 4 bases, the J end lost 3 bases, and 14 bases lay between the germline ends. CDR3 region: CASSIVADYYNEQFF. The DNA of the CDR3 is TGCGCCAGCAGCATAGTGGCGGACTACTACAATGAGCAGTTCTTC.

This clonotype was observed a single time. V gene TRBV20-1 combines with J gene TRBJ1-2; D not resolved. CDR1 is DFQATT and CDR2 is SNEGSKA in the germline V gene (reference sequence). This CDR3 region has 14 residues. Trimming took off 0 bases at V and 4 bases at J, with 12 bases between the two ends. CDR3 sequence (DNA): TGCAGTGCTAGAGAGGCGAGGATGGGCTATGGCTACACCTTC. It specifies CSAREARMGYGYTF.

In this sample, this clonotype turned up a few times. V is TRBV6-2 or TRBV6-3 and J is TRBJ2-3, with TRBD2 matching over 7 bases. With V trimmed by 0 bases and J by 3 bases, 12 bases remained unmatched. The CDR3 runs 18 residues. Germline V lookup: CDR1 MNHEY, CDR2 SVGEGT. CDR3 residues: CASSYSSRGLRTTDTQYF. The CDR3 nucleotides are TGTGCCAGCAGTTACTCGAGTAGGGGACTACGAACTACAGATACGCAGTATTTT.

This chain connects TRBV24-1 to TRBJ2-5, with TRBD1 matching 9 bases. The CDR3 consists of 15 residues. V shed 4 bases and J 5 bases; nucleotides not matched to a gene: 7. Looked up from germline, CDR1 is KGHDR and CDR2 is SFDVKD. The CDR3 region is CATSELTGGRETQYF. The CDR3 DNA follows: TGTGCCACCAGTGAGCTCACAGGGGGCAGGGAGACCCAGTACTTC.

This clonotype was counted ten times or more. The chain links TRBV7-3 to TRBJ2-3; D ambiguous. This CDR3 has 13 residues. Germline assignment: CDR1 SGHTA and CDR2 FQGTGA. V shed 1 base and J shed 3 bases, with 5 bases lying between them. The CDR3 coding sequence is TGTGCCAGCAGCTTAATGGGGACAGATACGCAGTATTTT. Translation: CASSLMGTDTQYF.

This clonotype has just a few counts. The CDR3 sequence is CASSSGTANNEQFF. CDR3 bases: TGCGCCAGCAGCTCCGGGACAGCAAACAATGAGCAGTTCTTC. The rearrangement uses TRBV5-1 and TRBJ2-1, with TRBD1 identical over 7 bases. With V trimmed by 3 bases and J by 5 bases, 5 bases remained unmatched. Germline-derived CDR1 and CDR2 are SGHRS and YFSETQ. There are 14 residues in the CDR3.

The sample holds a few counts of this clonotype. The chain carries TRBV6-2 or TRBV6-3 and TRBJ1-1; D is unclear. The CDR3 totals 14 residues. Germline V gives CDR1 MNHEY, CDR2 SVGEGT. Trimming removed 0 bases from V and 1 base from J, with 6 bases in between. The CDR3 nucleotides read TGTGCCAGCAGTTACTCCACCCCGAACACTGAAGCTTTCTTT. Protein: CASSYSTPNTEAFF.

This clonotype was observed a handful of times. The CDR3, as DNA: TGCAGCGGCGACAGCACGAACACTGAAGCTTTCTTT. Translating gives CSGDSTNTEAFF. The chain is built from TRBV29-1 and TRBJ1-1, with D tentatively TRBD1 (5 bases). In germline, CDR1 is SQVTM, CDR2 ANQGSEA. V was trimmed by 7 bases and J by 1 base, leaving 10 bases between them. The CDR3 extends over 12 amino acids.

V and J are TRBV7-9 and TRBJ1-2; tentatively, D is TRBD1 (6 bases). Trimming removed 5 bases from V and 4 bases from J, with 14 bases in between. CDR1 and CDR2 from the germline V gene are SEHNR and FQNEAQ (reference sequence). There are 14 residues in the CDR3. CDR3 sequence (DNA): TGTGCCAGCAGCGTCTCATTACAGGGCTATGGCTACACCTTC. Protein: CASSVSLQGYGYTF. The full variable domain, completed using reference TRBV7-9 and TRBJ1-2, is DTGVSQNPRHKITKRGQNVTFRCDPISEHNRLYWYRQTLGQGPEFLTYFQNEAQLEKSRLLSDRFSAERPKGSFSTLEIQRTEQGDSAMYLCASSVSLQGYGYTFGSGTRLTVV.

V gene TRBV5-4 combines with J gene TRBJ2-4; unclear D gene. This CDR3 is built from 11 residues. The germline CDR1 and CDR2 sequences are SGHNT and YYREEE (reference sequence). V was pared by 9 bases and J by 4 bases, with 8 bases between. The CDR3 DNA is TGTGCCACAAACCTGAAAAACATTCAGTACTTC. Its translation: CATNLKNIQYF.

This clonotype was picked up many times. The genes are TRBV12-3 or TRBV12-4 and TRBJ2-1; D is undetermined. V dropped 2 bases and J dropped 6 bases, with 8 bases sitting between them. This CDR3 contains 13 residues. CDR3 bases: TGTGCCAGCAGTTTACTTCTAGGCAATGAGCAGTTCTTC. Protein product: CASSLLLGNEQFF.

This chain connects TRBV5-1 to TRBJ2-5, with D tentatively TRBD1 (5 bases). Judging by the DNA end, TRBJ2-7 fits better; the J call may be wrong. The CDR3 sequence is 15 residues long. CDR1 and CDR2 from the germline V gene are SGHRS and YFSETQ. CDR3 amino acids: CASSLGQGVGYEQYF. For the CDR3, the DNA is TGCGCCAGCAGCTTGGGGCAGGGTGTTGGATACGAGCAGTACTTC.

J is TRBJ1-4 and V is TRBV7-2; D is undetermined. CDR1 is SGHTA and CDR2 is FQGNSA in the germline V gene. This CDR3 contains 14 residues. Trimming stripped 5 bases from V and 7 bases from J, with 14 bases between. The CDR3 is CASSQGQKGEKLFF. The CDR3, as DNA: TGTGCCAGCAGCCAAGGGCAAAAGGGTGAAAAACTGTTTTTT. Supplemented by reference TRBV7-2 and TRBJ1-4, the full variable domain reads GAGVSQSPSNKVTEKGKDVELRCDPISGHTALYWYRQSLGQGLEFLIYFQGNSAPDKSGLPSDRFSAERTGGSVSTLTIQRTQQEDSAVYLCASSQGQKGEKLFFGSGTQLSVL.

This clonotype was detected a few times. One end of the junction fails to match germline, which may point to a read error. This chain joins TRBV6-5 and TRBJ2-1; D is perhaps TRBD1 (6 bases). Per the germline V gene, CDR1 is MNHEY and CDR2 is SVGAGI. The CDR3 extends over 15 amino acids. The CDR3 loop is CASTYRDPSYNEQFF. CDR3 nucleotide sequence: TGTGCCAGCACTTACAGGGATCCCTCCTACAATGAGCAGTTCTTC.

This clonotype was detected once. V and J are TRBV21-1 and TRBJ2-7; whether TRBD2, the table's D call, matches the DNA was not checked. TRBV21-1 constitutes a pseudogene. The CDR3 runs to 17 residues. The CDR3 is CASSKAREGEGGYEQYF. The DNA for the CDR3 is TGTGCCAGCAGCAAAGCGCGGGAGGGGGAGGGGGGTTACGAGCAGTACTTC.